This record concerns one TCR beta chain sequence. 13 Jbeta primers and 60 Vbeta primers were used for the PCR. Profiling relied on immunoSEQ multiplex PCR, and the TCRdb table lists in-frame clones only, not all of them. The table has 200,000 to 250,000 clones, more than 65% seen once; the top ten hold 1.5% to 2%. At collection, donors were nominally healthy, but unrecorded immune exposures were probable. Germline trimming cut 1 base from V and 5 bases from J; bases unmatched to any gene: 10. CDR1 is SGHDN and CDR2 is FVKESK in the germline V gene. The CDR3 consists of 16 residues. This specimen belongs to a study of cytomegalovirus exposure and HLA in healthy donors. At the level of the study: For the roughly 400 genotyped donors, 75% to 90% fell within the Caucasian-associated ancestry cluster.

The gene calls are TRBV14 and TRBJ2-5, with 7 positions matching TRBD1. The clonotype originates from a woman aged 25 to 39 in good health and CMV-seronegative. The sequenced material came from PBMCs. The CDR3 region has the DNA TGTGCCAGCAGCCAAGTATGGGACAGCACGAGGGAGACCCAGTACTTC. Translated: CASSQVWDSTRETQYF.